This T cell receptor beta chain comes out of a study of control samples from healthy donors and cancer patients. This CDR3 spans 16 amino acids. V lost 1 base, J lost 5 bases, and 17 bases lay in between. Germline V gives CDR1 MGHRA, CDR2 YSYEKL. Only in-frame clones appear in the TCRdb table, and some are missing; sequencing was by immunoSEQ multiplex PCR. The repertoire consists of about 130,000 clones, with roughly 94% occurring once and the leading ten covering approximately 4%. Sequenced: blood. V usage is TRBV4-1 and J usage is TRBJ2-5; D may correspond to TRBD1 or TRBD2 (5 bases each). This clonotype originated in a man under 40 in good health. The CDR3 protein is CASSQARGPERETQYF. The CDR3 nucleotides read TGCGCCAGCAGCCAAGCCCGGGGACCCGAGAGGGAGACCCAGTACTTC.